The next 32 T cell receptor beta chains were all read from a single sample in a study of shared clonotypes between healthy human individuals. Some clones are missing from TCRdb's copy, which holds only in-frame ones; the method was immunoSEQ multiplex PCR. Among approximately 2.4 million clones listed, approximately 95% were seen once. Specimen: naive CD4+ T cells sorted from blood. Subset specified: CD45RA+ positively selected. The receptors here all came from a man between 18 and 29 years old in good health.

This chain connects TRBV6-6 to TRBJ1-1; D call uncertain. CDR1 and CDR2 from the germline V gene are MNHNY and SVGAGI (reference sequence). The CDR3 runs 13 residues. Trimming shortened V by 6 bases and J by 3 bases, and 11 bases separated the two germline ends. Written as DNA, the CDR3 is TGTGCCAGCAGAGACCGCCGGGACACTGAAGCTTTCTTT. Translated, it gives CASRDRRDTEAFF.

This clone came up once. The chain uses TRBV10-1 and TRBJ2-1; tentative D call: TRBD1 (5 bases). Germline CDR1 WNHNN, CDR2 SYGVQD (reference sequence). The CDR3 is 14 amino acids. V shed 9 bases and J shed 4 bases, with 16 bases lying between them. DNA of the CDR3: TGCGCCAGTTCCCAGGGAACAATTTACAATGAGCAGTTCTTC. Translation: CASSQGTIYNEQFF.

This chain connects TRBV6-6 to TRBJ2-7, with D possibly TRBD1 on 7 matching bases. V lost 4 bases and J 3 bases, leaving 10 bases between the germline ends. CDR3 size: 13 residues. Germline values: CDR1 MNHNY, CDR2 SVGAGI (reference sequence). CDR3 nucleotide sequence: TGTGCCAGCAGTTTTCAGGGGGGCTACGAGCAGTACTTC. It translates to CASSFQGGYEQYF.

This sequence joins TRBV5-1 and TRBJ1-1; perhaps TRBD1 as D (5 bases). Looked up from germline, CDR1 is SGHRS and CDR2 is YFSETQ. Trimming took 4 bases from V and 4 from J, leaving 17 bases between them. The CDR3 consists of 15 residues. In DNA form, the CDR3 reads TGCGCCAGCAGCCGGGTCACTTTAAGGGGCACTGAAGCTTTCTTT. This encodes CASSRVTLRGTEAFF.

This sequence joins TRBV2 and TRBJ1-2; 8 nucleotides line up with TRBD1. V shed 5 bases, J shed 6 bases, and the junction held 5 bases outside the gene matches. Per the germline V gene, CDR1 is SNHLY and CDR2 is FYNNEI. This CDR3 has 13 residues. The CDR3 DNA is TGTGCCAGCAGTATAACGGGACAGGATGGCTACACCTTC. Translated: CASSITGQDGYTF.

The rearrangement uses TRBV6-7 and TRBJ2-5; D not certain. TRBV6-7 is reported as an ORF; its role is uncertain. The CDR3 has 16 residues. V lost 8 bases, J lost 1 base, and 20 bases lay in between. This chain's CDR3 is CASDLSTWRIQETQYF. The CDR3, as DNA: TGTGCCAGCGATTTATCAACCTGGCGGATCCAAGAGACCCAGTACTTC.

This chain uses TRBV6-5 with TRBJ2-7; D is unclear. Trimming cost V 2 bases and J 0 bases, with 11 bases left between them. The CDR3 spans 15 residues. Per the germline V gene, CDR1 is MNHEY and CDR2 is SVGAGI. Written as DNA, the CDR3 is TGTGCCAGCAGTTACGGGCAGGCCAGCTCCTACGAGCAGTACTTC. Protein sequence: CASSYGQASSYEQYF.

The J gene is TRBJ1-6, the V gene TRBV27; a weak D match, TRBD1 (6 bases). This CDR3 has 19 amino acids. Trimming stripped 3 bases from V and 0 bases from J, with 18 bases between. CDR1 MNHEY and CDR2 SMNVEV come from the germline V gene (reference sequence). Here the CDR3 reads CASSFHGGPGDSYNSPLHF. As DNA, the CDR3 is TGTGCCAGCAGTTTCCACGGGGGCCCAGGTGACTCCTATAATTCACCCCTCCACTTT.

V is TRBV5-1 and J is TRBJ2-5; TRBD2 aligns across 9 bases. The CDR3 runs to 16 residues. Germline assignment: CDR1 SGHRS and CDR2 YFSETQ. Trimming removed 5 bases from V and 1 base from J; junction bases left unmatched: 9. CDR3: CASSQRAGGPQETQYF. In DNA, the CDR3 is TGCGCCAGCAGTCAGCGGGCGGGAGGGCCCCAAGAGACCCAGTACTTC.

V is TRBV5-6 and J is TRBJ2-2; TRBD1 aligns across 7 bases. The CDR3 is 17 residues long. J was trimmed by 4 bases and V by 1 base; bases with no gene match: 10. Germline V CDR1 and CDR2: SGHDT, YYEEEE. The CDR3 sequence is CASSLNTGPGGTGELFF. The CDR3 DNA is TGTGCCAGCAGCTTGAATACTGGGCCAGGGGGCACCGGGGAGCTGTTTTTT. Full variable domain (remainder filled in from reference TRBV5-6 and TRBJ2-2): DAGVTQSPTHLIKTRGQQVTLRCSPKSGHDTVSWYQQALGQGPQFIFQYYEEEERQRGNFPDRFSGHQFPNYSSELNVNALLLGDSALYLCASSLNTGPGGTGELFFGEGSRLTVL.

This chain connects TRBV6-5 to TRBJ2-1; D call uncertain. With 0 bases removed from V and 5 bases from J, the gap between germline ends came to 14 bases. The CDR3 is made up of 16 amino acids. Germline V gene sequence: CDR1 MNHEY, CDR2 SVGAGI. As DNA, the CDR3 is TGTGCCAGCAGTTACTCGAAGGGCCAAAGGAACAATGAGCAGTTCTTC. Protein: CASSYSKGQRNNEQFF.

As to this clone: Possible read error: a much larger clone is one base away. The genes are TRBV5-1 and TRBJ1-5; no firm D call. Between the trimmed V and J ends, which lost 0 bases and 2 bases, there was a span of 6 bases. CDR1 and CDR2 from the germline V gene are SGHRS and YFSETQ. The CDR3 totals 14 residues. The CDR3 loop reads CASSLEEGNQPQHF. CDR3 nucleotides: TGCGCCAGCAGCTTGGAGGAGGGCAATCAGCCCCAGCATTTT.

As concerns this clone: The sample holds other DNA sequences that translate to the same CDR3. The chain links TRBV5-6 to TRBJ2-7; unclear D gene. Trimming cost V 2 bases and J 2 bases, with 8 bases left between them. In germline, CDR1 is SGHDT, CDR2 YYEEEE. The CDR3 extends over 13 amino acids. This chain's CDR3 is CASSFDSPYEQYF. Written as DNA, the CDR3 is TGTGCCAGCAGCTTTGATTCTCCCTACGAGCAGTACTTC.

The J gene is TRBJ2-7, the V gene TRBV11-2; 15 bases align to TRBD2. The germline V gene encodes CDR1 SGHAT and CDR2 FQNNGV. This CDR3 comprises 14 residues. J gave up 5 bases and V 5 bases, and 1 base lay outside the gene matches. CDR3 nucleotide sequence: TGTGCCAGCAGCCGGACTAGCGGGGGGGACGAGCAGTACTTC. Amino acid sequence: CASSRTSGGDEQYF. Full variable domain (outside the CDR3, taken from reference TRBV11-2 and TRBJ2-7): EAGVAQSPRYKIIEKRQSVAFWCNPISGHATLYWYQQILGQGPKLLIQFQNNGVVDDSQLPKDRFSAERLKGVDSTLKIQPAKLEDSAVYLCASSRTSGGDEQYFGPGTRLTVT.

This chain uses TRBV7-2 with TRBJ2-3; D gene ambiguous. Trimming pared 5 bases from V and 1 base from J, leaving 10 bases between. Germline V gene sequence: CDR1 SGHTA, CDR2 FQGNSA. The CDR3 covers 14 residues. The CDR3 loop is CASSPAMRTDTQYF. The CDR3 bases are TGTGCCAGCAGCCCCGCGATGCGCACAGATACGCAGTATTTT.

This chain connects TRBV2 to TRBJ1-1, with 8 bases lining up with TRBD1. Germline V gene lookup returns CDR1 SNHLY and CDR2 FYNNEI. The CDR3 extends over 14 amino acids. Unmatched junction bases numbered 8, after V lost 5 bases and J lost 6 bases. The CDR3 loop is CASSQGAKRAEAFF. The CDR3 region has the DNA TGTGCCAGCAGTCAGGGGGCTAAGAGGGCTGAAGCTTTCTTT.

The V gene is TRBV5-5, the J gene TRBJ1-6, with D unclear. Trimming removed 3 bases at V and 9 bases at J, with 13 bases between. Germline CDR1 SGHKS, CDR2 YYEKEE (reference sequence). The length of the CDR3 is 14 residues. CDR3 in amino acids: CASSSFTDTSPLHF. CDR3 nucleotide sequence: TGTGCCAGCAGCTCCTTCACGGATACTTCACCCCTCCACTTT.

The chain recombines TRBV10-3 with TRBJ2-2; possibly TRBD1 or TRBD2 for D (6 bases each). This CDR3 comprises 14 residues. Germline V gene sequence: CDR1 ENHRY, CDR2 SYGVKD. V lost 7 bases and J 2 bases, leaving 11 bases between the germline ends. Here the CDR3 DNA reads TGTGCCATCAACAGGGAGGCTAACACCGGGGAGCTGTTTTTT. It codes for CAINREANTGELFF.

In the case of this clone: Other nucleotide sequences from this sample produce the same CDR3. The CDR3 is CASSYSRDSNQPQHF. CDR3 in DNA: TGTGCCAGCAGTTACTCCAGGGATAGCAATCAGCCCCAGCATTTT. The chain is built from TRBV6-5 and TRBJ1-5; maybe TRBD1 (5 bases). CDR1 and CDR2 from the germline V gene are MNHEY and SVGAGI. The ends were cut back, 0 bases at V and 0 bases at J, with 6 bases in the middle. The CDR3 totals 15 residues.

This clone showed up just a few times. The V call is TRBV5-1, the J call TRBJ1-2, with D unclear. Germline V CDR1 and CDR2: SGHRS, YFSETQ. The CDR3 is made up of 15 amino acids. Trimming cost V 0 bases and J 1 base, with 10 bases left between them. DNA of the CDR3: TGCGCCAGCAGCTTGGCGGTCGGAAATAACTATGGCTACACCTTC. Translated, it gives CASSLAVGNNYGYTF.

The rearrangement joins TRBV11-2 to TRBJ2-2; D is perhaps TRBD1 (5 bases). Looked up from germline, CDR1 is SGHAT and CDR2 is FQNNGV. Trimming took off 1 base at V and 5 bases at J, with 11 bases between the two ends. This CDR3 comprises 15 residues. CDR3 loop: CASSLVVGVTGELFF. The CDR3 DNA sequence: TGTGCCAGCAGCTTAGTAGTAGGGGTAACCGGGGAGCTGTTTTTT.

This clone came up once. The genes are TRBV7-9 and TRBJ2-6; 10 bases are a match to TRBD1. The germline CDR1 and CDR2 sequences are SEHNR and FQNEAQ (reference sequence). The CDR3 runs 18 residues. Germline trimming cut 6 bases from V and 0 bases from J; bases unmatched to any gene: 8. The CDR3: CASRNGTGEISGANVLTF. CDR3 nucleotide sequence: TGTGCCAGCAGAAATGGGACAGGGGAAATCTCTGGGGCCAACGTCCTGACTTTC.

DNA for the CDR3: TGTGCCAGCAGCTTAGATTGGGGCAGCGAGCAGTACTTC. It codes for CASSLDWGSEQYF. The chain is built from TRBV11-2 and TRBJ2-7, with TRBD1 as a possible D gene (5 bases). Germline V lookup: CDR1 SGHAT, CDR2 FQNNGV. Trimming took off 0 bases at V and 6 bases at J, with 9 bases between the two ends. The CDR3 totals 13 residues. The whole variable domain, filled in from reference TRBV11-2 and TRBJ2-7, reads EAGVAQSPRYKIIEKRQSVAFWCNPISGHATLYWYQQILGQGPKLLIQFQNNGVVDDSQLPKDRFSAERLKGVDSTLKIQPAKLEDSAVYLCASSLDWGSEQYFGPGTRLTVT.

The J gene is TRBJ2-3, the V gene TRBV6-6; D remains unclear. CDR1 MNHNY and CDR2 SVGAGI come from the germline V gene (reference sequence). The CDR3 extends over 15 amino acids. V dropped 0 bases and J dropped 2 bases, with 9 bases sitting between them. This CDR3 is CASSYSVQLTDTQYF. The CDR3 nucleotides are TGTGCCAGCAGTTACTCTGTCCAGCTCACAGATACGCAGTATTTT.

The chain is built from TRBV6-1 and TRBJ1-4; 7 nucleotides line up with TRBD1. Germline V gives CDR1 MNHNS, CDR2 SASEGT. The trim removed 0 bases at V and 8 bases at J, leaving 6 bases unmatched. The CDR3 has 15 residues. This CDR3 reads CASSEAGGGYEKLFF. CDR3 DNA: TGTGCCAGCAGTGAAGCGGGAGGGGGCTACGAAAAACTGTTTTTT.

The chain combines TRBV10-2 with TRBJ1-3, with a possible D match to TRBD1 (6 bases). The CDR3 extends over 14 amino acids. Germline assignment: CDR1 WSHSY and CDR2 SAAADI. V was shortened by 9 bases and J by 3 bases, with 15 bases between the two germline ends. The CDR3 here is CASNRGGVGNTIYF. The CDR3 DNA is TGCGCCAGTAACCGAGGGGGAGTTGGAAACACCATATATTTT.

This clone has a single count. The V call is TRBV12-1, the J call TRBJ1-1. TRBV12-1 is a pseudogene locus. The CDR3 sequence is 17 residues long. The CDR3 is CASSFTPEGRGSTEAFF. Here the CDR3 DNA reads TGTGCCAGCAGCTTCACACCAGAAGGCCGGGGGTCCACTGAAGCTTTCTTT.

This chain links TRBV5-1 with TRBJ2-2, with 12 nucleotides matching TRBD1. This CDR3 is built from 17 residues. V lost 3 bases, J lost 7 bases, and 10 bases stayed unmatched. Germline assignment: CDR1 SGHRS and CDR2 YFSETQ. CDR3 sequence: CASSSTSGQGADGELFF. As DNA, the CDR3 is TGCGCCAGCAGCTCCACCTCGGGACAGGGGGCGGACGGGGAGCTGTTTTTT.

The CDR3, as DNA: TGCGCCAGCAGTAGGGCCGGGTCACCCCTCCACTTT. This codes for CASSRAGSPLHF. The rearrangement joins TRBV10-1 to TRBJ1-6; D remains ambiguous. Germline loops: CDR1 WNHNN, CDR2 SYGVQD (reference sequence). This CDR3 is 12 amino acids long. Trimming pared 5 bases from V and 10 bases from J, leaving 9 bases between.

CDR3 in DNA: TGTGCCAGCAGTGCTGACTCTGGGGCCAACGTCCTGACTTTC. It yields the protein CASSADSGANVLTF. This rearrangement joins TRBV6-4 to TRBJ2-6, with D hard to call. Trimming shortened V by 4 bases and J by 0 bases, and 4 bases separated the two germline ends. This CDR3 spans 14 amino acids. Germline CDR1 is MRHNA and CDR2 is SNTAGT.

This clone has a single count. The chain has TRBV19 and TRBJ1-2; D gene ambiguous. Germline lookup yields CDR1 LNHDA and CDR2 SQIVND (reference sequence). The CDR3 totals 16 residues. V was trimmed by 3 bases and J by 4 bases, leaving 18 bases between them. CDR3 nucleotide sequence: TGTGCCAGTAGTATCATGGCCGATAATAACCTCTATGGCTACACCTTC. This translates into CASSIMADNNLYGYTF.

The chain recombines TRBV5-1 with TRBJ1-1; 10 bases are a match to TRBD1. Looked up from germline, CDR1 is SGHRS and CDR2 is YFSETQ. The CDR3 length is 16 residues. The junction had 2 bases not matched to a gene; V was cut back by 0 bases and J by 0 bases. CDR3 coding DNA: TGCGCCAGCAGCTTGGCCGGGACAGGGGTGAACACTGAAGCTTTCTTT. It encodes CASSLAGTGVNTEAFF.